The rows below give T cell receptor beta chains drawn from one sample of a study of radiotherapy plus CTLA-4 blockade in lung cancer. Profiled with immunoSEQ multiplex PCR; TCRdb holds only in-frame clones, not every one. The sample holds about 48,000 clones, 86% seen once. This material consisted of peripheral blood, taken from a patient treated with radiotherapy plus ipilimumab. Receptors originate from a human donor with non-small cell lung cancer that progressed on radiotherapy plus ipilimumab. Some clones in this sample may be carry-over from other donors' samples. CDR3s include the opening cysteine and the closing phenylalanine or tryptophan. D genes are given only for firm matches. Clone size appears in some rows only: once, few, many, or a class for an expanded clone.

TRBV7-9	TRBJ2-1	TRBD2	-	CASSLMILAGGPHEQFF	TGTGCCAGCAGCTTAATGATCCTAGCGGGAGGGCCTCATGAGCAGTTCTTC
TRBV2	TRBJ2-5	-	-	CASSPHEASQETQYF	TGTGCCAGCAGTCCCCATGAAGCGTCTCAAGAGACCCAGTACTTC
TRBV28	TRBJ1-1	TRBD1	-	CASSSTGVEAFF	TGTGCCAGCAGTTCAACAGGGGTAGAAGCTTTCTTT
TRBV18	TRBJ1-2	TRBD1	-	CASSQAGGYGYTF	TGTGCCAGCTCACAGGCAGGGGGCTATGGCTACACCTTC
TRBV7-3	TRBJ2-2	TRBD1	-	CASSLRQGYTGELFF	TGTGCCAGCAGCCTAAGACAGGGGTACACCGGGGAGCTGTTTTTT
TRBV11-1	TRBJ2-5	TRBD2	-	CASSLHWGEGLDSWETQYF	TGTGCCAGCAGCCTACATTGGGGGGAGGGCCTGGACTCCTGGGAGACCCAGTACTTC
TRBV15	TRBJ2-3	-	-	CATSRDLGVGTDTQYF	TGTGCCACCAGCAGAGATCTAGGAGTGGGCACAGATACGCAGTATTTT
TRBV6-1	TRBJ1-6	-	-	CASSESAGTAYNSPLHF	TGTGCCAGCAGTGAATCGGCAGGCACCGCTTATAATTCACCCCTCCACTTT
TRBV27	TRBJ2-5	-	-	CASSRGAETETQYF	TGTGCCAGCAGCCGGGGGGCGGAAACGGAGACCCAGTACTTC
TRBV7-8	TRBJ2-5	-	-	CASSGDKLLQETQYF	TGTGCCAGCAGCGGGGACAAGCTACTCCAAGAGACCCAGTACTTC
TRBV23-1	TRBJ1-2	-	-	CASSQSHRPYGYTF	TGCGCCAGCAGTCAATCGCACAGGCCCTATGGCTACACCTTC
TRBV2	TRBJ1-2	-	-	CASPKGVANYGYTF	TGTGCCAGCCCCAAGGGGGTGGCTAACTATGGCTACACCTTC
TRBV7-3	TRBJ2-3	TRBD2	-	CASSLTAGADTQYF	TGTGCCAGCAGCTTAACAGCGGGGGCAGATACGCAGTATTTT
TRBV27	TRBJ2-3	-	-	CASSLSGEFTDTQYF	TGTGCCAGCAGTTTATCCGGGGAGTTCACAGATACGCAGTATTTT
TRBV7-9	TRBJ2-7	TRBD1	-	CASSSPDRVGYEQYF	TGTGCCAGCAGCTCCCCTGACAGGGTCGGGTACGAGCAGTACTTC
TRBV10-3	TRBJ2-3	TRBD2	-	CAISEPRLAGGPSTQYF	TGTGCCATCAGTGAGCCCCGACTAGCGGGAGGGCCTAGTACGCAGTATTTT
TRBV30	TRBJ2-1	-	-	CAWSVLAGATYNEQFF	TGTGCCTGGAGTGTACTGGCGGGGGCCACATACAATGAGCAGTTCTTC
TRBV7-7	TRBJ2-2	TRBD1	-	CASSRTGDTGELFF	TGTGCCAGCAGCCGCACAGGGGACACCGGGGAGCTGTTTTTT
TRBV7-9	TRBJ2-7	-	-	CASSYDSYEQYF	TGTGCCAGCAGCTACGACAGCTACGAGCAGTACTTC
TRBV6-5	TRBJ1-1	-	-	CASSYYRVGSEAFF	TGTGCCAGCAGTTATTACAGGGTGGGCTCTGAAGCTTTCTTT
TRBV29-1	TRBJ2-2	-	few	CSVDLGATNTGELFF	TGCAGCGTTGATCTGGGGGCAACGAACACCGGGGAGCTGTTTTTT
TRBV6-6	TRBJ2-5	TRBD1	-	CASSYPGQGTETQYF	TGTGCCAGCAGTTACCCCGGACAGGGGACCGAGACCCAGTACTTC
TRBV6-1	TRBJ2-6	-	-	CASSSTASGANVLTF	TGTGCCAGCAGTTCCACAGCCTCTGGGGCCAACGTCCTGACTTTC
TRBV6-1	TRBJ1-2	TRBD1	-	CASGIPGQVVYGYTF	TGTGCCAGCGGAATACCGGGACAGGTGGTCTATGGCTACACCTTC
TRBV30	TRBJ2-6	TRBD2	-	CAWKWSGGVSGANVLTF	TGTGCCTGGAAATGGAGCGGGGGGGTATCCGGGGCCAACGTCCTGACTTTC
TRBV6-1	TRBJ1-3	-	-	CASSPTEASGNTIYF	TGTGCCAGCAGTCCGACCGAGGCCTCTGGAAACACCATATATTTT
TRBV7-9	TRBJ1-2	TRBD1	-	CASSLGTGGIGYTF	TGTGCCAGCAGCTTAGGGACAGGGGGAATTGGCTACACCTTC
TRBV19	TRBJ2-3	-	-	CATRTVRSTDTQYF	TGTGCCACTCGGACAGTCCGATCGACAGATACGCAGTATTTT
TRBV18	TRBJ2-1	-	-	CASSPRGDAYNEQFF	TGTGCCAGCTCACCCCGGGGAGATGCCTACAATGAGCAGTTCTTC
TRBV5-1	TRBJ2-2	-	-	CASSEISQANTGELFF	TGCGCCAGCAGCGAGATATCGCAGGCGAACACCGGGGAGCTGTTTTTT
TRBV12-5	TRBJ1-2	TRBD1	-	CASGLGDRGGTYGYTF	TGTGCTAGTGGTCTCGGCGACAGGGGTGGGACCTATGGCTACACCTTC
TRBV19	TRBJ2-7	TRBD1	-	CASSLRQGSYEQYF	TGTGCCAGTAGTCTAAGACAGGGTTCCTACGAGCAGTACTTC
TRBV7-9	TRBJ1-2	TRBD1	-	CASSLEGQGVLYGYTF	TGTGCCAGCAGCTTAGAGGGACAGGGGGTACTCTATGGCTACACCTTC
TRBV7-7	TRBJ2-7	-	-	CASSLDQTAEQYF	TGTGCCAGCAGCTTGGATCAGACAGCGGAGCAGTACTTC
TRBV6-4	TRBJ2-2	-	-	CASSAEAAHTGELFF	TGTGCCAGCAGTGCTGAAGCGGCGCACACCGGGGAGCTGTTTTTT
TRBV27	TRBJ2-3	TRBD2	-	CASSFGAGVPSTDTQYF	TGTGCCAGCAGTTTCGGGGCGGGAGTCCCTAGCACAGATACGCAGTATTTT
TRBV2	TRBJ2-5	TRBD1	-	CASMDRENETQYF	TGTGCCAGCATGGACAGGGAGAATGAGACCCAGTACTTC
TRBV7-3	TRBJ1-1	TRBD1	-	CASSRTGATEAFF	TGTGCCAGCAGCCGTACAGGGGCAACTGAAGCTTTCTTT
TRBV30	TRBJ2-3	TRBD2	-	CAWSPHLSGGTDTQYF	TGTGCCTGGAGCCCGCACCTATCGGGGGGGACAGATACGCAGTATTTT
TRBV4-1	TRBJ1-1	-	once	CASSQTGTSNTEAFF	TGCGCCAGCAGCCAAACCGGGACATCAAACACTGAAGCTTTCTTT
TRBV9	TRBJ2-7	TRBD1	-	CASSARDRSLNEQYF	TGTGCCAGCAGCGCCCGGGACAGGTCGTTGAACGAGCAGTACTTC
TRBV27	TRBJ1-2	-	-	CASKEGYENYGYTF	TGTGCCAGCAAAGAGGGTTATGAGAACTATGGCTACACCTTC
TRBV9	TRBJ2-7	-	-	CASSPRQVANFYEQYF	TGTGCCAGCAGCCCCCGACAGGTGGCGAACTTCTACGAGCAGTACTTC
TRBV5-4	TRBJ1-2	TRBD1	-	CASSLWAGGGSGYTF	TGTGCCAGCAGCCTGTGGGCAGGGGGCGGTAGTGGCTACACCTTC
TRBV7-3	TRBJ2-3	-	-	CASSVSRMDTQYF	TGTGCCAGCAGCGTTAGTAGAATGGATACGCAGTATTTT